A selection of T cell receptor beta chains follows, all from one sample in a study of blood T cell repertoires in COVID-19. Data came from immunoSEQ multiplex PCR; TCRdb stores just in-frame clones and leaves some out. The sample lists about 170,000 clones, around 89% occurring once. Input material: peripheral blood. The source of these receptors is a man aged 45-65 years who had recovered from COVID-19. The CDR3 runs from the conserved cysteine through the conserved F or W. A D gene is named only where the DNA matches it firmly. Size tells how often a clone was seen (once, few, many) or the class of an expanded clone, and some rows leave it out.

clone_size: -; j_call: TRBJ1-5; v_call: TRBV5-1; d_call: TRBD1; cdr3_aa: CASSLGQGGQPQHF; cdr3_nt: TGCGCCAGCAGCCTAGGACAGGGAGGTCAGCCCCAGCATTTT
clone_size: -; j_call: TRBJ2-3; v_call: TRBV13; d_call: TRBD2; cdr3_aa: CASSGYRSGGGADTQYF; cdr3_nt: TGTGCCAGCAGCGGATACCGTAGCGGGGGTGGGGCAGATACGCAGTATTTT
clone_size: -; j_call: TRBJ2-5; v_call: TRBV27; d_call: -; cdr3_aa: CASSLSQGTETQYF; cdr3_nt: TGTGCCAGCAGTTTATCGCAGGGCACAGAGACCCAGTACTTC
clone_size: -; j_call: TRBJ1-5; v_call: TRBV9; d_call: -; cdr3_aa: CASSVEGYSNQPQHF; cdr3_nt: TGTGCCAGCAGCGTAGAGGGGTATAGCAATCAGCCCCAGCATTTT
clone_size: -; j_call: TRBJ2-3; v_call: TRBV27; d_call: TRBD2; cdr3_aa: CASSRWTSGIADTQYF; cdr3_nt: TGTGCCAGCAGTCGCTGGACTAGCGGGATCGCAGATACGCAGTATTTT
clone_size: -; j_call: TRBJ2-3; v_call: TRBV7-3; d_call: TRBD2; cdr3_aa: CASSATSGTQGTQYF; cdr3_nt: TGTGCCAGCAGCGCGACTAGCGGGACTCAGGGTACGCAGTATTTT
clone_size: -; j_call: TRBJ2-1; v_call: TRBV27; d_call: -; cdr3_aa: CASSFRNEQFF; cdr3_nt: TGTGCCAGCAGTTTTAGAAATGAGCAGTTCTTC
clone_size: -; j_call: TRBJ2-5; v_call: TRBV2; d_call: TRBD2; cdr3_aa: CASSEALAGGRETQYF; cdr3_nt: TGTGCCAGCAGTGAAGCATTAGCGGGAGGTCGAGAGACCCAGTACTTC
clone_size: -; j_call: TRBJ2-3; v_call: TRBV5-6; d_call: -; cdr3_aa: CASSLAGLFIDTQYF; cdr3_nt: TGTGCCAGCAGCTTGGCAGGTCTATTCATTGATACGCAGTATTTT
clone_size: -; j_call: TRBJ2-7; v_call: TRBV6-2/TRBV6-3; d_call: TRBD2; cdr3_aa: CASSLLAVAYEQYF; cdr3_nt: TGTGCCAGCAGCCTCCTAGCGGTTGCCTACGAGCAGTACTTC
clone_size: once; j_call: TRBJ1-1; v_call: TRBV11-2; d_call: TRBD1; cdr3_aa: CASSLGLQGGAFF; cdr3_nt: TGTGCCAGCAGCTTAGGGCTACAGGGGGGAGCTTTCTTT
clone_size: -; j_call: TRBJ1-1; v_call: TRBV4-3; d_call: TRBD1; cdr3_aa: CASSQVMGTGEAFF; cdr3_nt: TGCGCCAGCAGCCAAGTTATGGGGACAGGCGAAGCTTTCTTT
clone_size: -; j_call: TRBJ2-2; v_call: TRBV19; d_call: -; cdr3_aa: CASSIFYTGELFF; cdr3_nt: TGTGCCAGTAGTATCTTCTACACCGGGGAGCTGTTTTTT
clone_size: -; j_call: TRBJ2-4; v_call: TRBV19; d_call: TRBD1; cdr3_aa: CASRDPGTENIQYF; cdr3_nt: TGTGCCAGTAGGGACCCCGGGACAGAAAACATTCAGTACTTC
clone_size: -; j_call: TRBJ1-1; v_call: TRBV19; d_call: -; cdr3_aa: CASSGTPRNTEAFF; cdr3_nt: TGTGCCAGTAGCGGGACACCCAGAAACACTGAAGCTTTCTTT
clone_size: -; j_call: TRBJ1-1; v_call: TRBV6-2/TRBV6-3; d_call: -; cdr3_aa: CASSSTGGNTEAFF; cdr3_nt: TGTGCCAGCAGTTCGACAGGAGGGAACACTGAAGCTTTCTTT
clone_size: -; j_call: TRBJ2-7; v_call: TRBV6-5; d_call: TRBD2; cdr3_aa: CASSPSSSGYEQYF; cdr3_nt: TGTGCCAGCAGTCCATCCTCTAGCGGCTACGAGCAGTACTTC
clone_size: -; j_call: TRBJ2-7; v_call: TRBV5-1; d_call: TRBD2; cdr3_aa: CASSPGLAGGRYEQYF; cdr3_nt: TGCGCCAGCAGCCCCGGACTAGCGGGGGGCCGCTACGAGCAGTACTTC
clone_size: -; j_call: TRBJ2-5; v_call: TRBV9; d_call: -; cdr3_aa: CASSVEGGGRETQYF; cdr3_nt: TGTGCCAGCAGCGTAGAGGGGGGAGGGAGAGAGACCCAGTACTTC
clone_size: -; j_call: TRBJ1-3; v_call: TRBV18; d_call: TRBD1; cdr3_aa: CASSPRTGAGNTIYF; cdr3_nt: TGTGCCAGCTCACCTCGGACAGGGGCTGGAAACACCATATATTTT
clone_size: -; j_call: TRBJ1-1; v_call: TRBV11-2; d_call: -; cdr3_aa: CASSPGGHQNTEAFF; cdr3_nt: TGTGCCAGCAGCCCGGGGGGACACCAGAACACTGAAGCTTTCTTT
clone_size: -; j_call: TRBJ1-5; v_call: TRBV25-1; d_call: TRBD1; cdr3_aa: CASSGQGYQPQHF; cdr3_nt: TGTGCCAGCAGTGGACAGGGATATCAGCCCCAGCATTTT
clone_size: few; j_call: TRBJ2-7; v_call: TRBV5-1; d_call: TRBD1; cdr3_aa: CASSWGGQGSYEQYF; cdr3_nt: TGCGCCAGCAGCTGGGGGGGACAGGGTTCCTACGAGCAGTACTTC
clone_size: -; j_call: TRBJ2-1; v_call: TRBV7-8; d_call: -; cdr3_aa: CASSLVVIQGLGNHEQFF; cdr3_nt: TGTGCCAGCAGCTTAGTGGTCATACAGGGCCTAGGAAACCATGAGCAGTTCTTC
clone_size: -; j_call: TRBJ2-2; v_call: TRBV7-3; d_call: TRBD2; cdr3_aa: CASNTSGEGGELFF; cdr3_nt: TGTGCCAGCAACACTAGCGGGGAAGGCGGGGAGCTGTTTTTT
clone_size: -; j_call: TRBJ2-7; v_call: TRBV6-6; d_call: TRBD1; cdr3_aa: CASSYEGALNEQYF; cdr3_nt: TGTGCCAGCAGTTACGAGGGGGCTTTGAACGAGCAGTACTTC
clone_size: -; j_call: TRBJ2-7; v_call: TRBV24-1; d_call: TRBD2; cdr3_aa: CATGTESGGTYEQYF; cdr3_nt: TGTGCCACCGGGACGGAAAGCGGGGGGACCTACGAGCAGTACTTC
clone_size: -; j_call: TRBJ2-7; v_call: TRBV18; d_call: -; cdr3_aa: CASSAGHFYEQYF; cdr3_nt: TGTGCCAGCTCAGCTGGACACTTCTACGAGCAGTACTTC
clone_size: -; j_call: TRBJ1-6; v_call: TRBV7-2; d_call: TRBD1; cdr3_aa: CASSLDRVNSPLHF; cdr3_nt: TGTGCCAGCAGCCTGGACAGGGTAAATTCACCCCTCCACTTT
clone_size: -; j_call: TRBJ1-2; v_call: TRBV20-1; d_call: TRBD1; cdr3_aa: CSASETGVVGGYTF; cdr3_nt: TGCAGTGCTAGTGAGACAGGGGTGGTTGGCGGCTACACCTTC
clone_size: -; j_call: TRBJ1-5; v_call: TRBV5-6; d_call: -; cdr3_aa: CASSFFLGGSNQPQHF; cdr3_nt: TGTGCCAGCAGCTTCTTTTTGGGGGGTTCGAATCAGCCCCAGCATTTT
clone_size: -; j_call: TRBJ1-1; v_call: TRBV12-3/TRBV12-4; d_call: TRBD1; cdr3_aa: CASSLGQGVAFF; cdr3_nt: TGTGCCAGCAGTTTAGGACAGGGTGTAGCTTTCTTT
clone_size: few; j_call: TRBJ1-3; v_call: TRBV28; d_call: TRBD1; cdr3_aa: CASSQTGTAPRSSGNTIYF; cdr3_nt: TGTGCCAGCAGTCAGACCGGGACAGCTCCAAGGAGTTCTGGAAACACCATATATTTT
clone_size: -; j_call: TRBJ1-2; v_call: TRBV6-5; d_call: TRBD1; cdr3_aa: CASSLRRQGDYGYTF; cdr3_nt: TGTGCCAGCAGCCTAAGGAGACAGGGCGACTATGGCTACACCTTC
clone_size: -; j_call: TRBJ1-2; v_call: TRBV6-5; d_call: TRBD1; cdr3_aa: CASRGTGGFAGYTF; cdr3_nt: TGTGCCAGCAGAGGGACAGGGGGCTTCGCTGGCTACACCTTC
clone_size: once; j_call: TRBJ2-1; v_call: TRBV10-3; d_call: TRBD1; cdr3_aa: CAIRGDRADNEQFF; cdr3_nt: TGTGCCATCAGAGGGGACAGGGCCGACAATGAGCAGTTCTTC
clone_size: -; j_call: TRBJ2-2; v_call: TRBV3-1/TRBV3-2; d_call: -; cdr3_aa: CASSQDWREHTGELFF; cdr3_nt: TGTGCCAGCAGCCAAGATTGGAGGGAACACACCGGGGAGCTGTTTTTT
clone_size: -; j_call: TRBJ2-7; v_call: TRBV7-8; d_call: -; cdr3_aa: CASSLGAGPTYEQYF; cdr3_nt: TGTGCCAGCAGCTTAGGGGCAGGCCCGACCTACGAGCAGTACTTC
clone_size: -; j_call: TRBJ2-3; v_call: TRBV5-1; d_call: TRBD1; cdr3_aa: CASTQGRGADTQYF; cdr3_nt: TGCGCCAGCACACAGGGGAGAGGAGCAGATACGCAGTATTTT
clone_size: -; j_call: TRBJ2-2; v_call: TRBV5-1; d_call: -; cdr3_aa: CASGSNRANTGELFF; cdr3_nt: TGCGCCAGCGGAAGTAACAGGGCGAACACCGGGGAGCTGTTTTTT
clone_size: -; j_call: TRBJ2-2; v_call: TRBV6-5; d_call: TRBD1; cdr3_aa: CASSRDSNTGELFF; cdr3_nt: TGTGCCAGCAGTAGGGACAGCAACACCGGGGAGCTGTTTTTT
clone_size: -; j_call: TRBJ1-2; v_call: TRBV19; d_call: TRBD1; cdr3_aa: CASTLGTGGGYTF; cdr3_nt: TGTGCCAGTACCCTCGGGACAGGGGGAGGCTACACCTTC
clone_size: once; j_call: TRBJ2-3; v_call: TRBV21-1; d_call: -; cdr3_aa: CASSKVPGSTDTQYF; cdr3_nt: TGTGCCAGCAGCAAAGTTCCAGGGAGCACAGATACGCAGTATTTT
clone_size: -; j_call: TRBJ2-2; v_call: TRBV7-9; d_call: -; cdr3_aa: CASSSSGRGTGELFF; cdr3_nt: TGTGCCAGCAGCTCGTCCGGGAGAGGGACCGGGGAGCTGTTTTTT
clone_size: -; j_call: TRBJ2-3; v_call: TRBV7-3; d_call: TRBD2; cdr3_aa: CASSLAGGSTDTQYF; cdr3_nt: TGTGCCAGCAGCTTAGCGGGGGGTAGCACAGATACGCAGTATTTT
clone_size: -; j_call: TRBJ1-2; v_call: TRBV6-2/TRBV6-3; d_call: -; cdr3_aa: CASSLITYYGYTF; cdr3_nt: TGTGCCAGCAGCCTTATTACTTACTATGGCTACACCTTC
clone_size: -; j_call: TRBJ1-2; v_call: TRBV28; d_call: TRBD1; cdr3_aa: CASSRSGTDYGYTF; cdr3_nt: TGTGCCAGCAGCCGTAGTGGGACAGACTATGGCTACACCTTC
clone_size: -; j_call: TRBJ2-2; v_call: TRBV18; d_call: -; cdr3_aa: CASSPGPGLNTGELFF; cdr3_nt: TGTGCCAGCTCACCAGGCCCGGGACTGAACACCGGGGAGCTGTTTTTT
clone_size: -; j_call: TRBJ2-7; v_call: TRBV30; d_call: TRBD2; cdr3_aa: CAWERLAGGEQYF; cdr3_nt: TGTGCCTGGGAACGACTAGCGGGGGGCGAGCAGTACTTC
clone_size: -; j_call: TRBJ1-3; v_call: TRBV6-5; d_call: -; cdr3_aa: CAIKDSTGNTIYF; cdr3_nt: TGTGCCATCAAGGACAGTACTGGAAACACCATATATTTT
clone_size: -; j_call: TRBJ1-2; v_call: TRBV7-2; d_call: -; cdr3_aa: CASILGGANYGYTF; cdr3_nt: -
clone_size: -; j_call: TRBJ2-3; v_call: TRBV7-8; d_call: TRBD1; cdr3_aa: CASSGQGRNTDTQYF; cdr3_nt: TGTGCCAGCAGCGGACAGGGAAGAAACACAGATACGCAGTATTTT
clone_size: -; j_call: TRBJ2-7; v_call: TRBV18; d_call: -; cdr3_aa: CASSPGRTTYEQYF; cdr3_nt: TGTGCCAGCTCACCGGGCAGAACGACCTACGAGCAGTACTTC
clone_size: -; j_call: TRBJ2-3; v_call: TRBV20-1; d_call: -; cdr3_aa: CSVERDTQYF; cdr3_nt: TGCAGTGTTGAGCGGGATACGCAGTATTTT
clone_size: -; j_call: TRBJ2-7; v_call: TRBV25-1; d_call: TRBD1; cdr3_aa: CASRGTGGSREQYF; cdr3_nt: TGTGCCAGCAGGGGGACAGGGGGATCCCGCGAGCAGTACTTC
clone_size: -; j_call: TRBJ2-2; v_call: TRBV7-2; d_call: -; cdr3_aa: CASSYPGRNTGELFF; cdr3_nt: TGTGCCAGCAGCTACCCGGGGAGGAACACCGGGGAGCTGTTTTTT
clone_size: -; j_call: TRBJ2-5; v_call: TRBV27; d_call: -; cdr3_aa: CASSLSRGQETQYF; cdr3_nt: TGTGCCAGCAGTTTAAGCAGGGGACAAGAGACCCAGTACTTC
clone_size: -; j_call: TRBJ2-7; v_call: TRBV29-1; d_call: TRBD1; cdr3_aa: CSVLRTGAAPGQYF; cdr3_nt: TGCAGCGTCCTTCGGACAGGGGCCGCCCCGGGGCAGTACTTC